This T cell receptor (beta chain) derives from a study of blood T cells in healthy people across ages. Germline loops: CDR1 MNHEY, CDR2 SMNVEV (reference sequence). V lost 4 bases to trimming and J lost 7 bases, with 16 bases between them. The CDR3 consists of 14 residues. Regarding this clonotype: The antigen remains unidentified.

General observations from the study: Because donor CMV status was unknown, expanded clonotype changes were possibly confounded. With unsorted PBMCs, a conclusive comparison of naive versus antigen-experienced cells was not possible.

Then a second PCR, running roughly 7 to 11 cycles, was carried out with a sample-barcoded 5' primer and a J-beta primer mix. TCRdb redid the calling of the 5' RACE reads with MiXCR, one entry per CDR3 protein. The sample comprises some 890,000 distinct CDR3 sequences, roughly 28% of which are singletons, and 10% rests with the top ten. These same data were also listed under a study on T cells of mothers and their children.

The sample taken for sequencing was blood. This TCR was recovered from a woman aged 40 to 49 in good health. V gene TRBV27 combines with J gene TRBJ1-1, with D possibly being TRBD1 (5 bases). The CDR3 DNA reads as TGTGCCAGCAGTTATCAGGGCATCTCAGTTGAAGCTTTCTTT. Protein sequence: CASSYQGISVEAFF.